A single sample is the source of the 16 T cell receptor beta chains below, sequenced in a study of OX40 agonist ivuxolimab in advanced cancers. TCRdb keeps only in-frame clones here, not all; method: immunoSEQ multiplex PCR. The sample carries roughly 110,000 clones, around nine tenths recorded once. Sequences were derived from CD4+ or CD8+ T cells sorted from blood, sampled in a trial of the OX40 agonist ivuxolimab. The receptor set was obtained from an adult with an advanced solid tumor such as melanoma, head and neck, liver or kidney cancer.

The rearrangement joins TRBV23-1 to TRBJ2-5; TRBD1 agrees at 12 bases. TRBV23-1 is labeled an ORF, and its function is uncertain. V shed 4 bases, J shed 4 bases, and the junction held 4 bases outside the gene matches. There are 15 residues in the CDR3. CDR3 bases: TGCGCCAGCAGTCCCCGGGACAGGGGGCGAGAGACCCAGTACTTC. Its protein is CASSPRDRGRETQYF.

This clone was counted only a few times. The chain couples TRBV9 to TRBJ2-7; D assignment may be TRBD1 or TRBD2 (5 bases each). In germline, CDR1 is SGDLS, CDR2 YYNGEE. The CDR3 extends over 15 amino acids. With 3 bases removed from V and 0 bases from J, the gap between germline ends came to 13 bases. Written as DNA, the CDR3 is TGTGCCAGCAGCGCACACGCCGGGACCTCCTACGAGCAGTACTTC. Its translation is CASSAHAGTSYEQYF.

The chain combines TRBV7-9 with TRBJ1-6; TRBD1 aligns across 10 bases. Germline-derived CDR1 and CDR2 are SEHNR and FQNEAQ (reference sequence). V shed 8 bases and J 9 bases; nucleotides not matched to a gene: 7. This CDR3 spans 14 amino acids. The CDR3 is CASGTGVLLSPLHF. The CDR3 nucleotides are TGTGCCAGCGGGACAGGGGTACTGCTTTCACCCCTCCACTTT.

The CDR3 reads CASSLGWGDPISFF. In nucleotides, the CDR3 is TGTGCCAGCAGCTTAGGTTGGGGGGACCCAATCTCGTTCTTC. The chain joins TRBV7-2 to TRBJ2-1; maybe TRBD2 (6 bases). This CDR3 region has 14 residues. Per germline, CDR1 SGHTA and CDR2 FQGNSA. V was shortened by 1 base and J by 15 bases, with 19 bases between the two germline ends. Based on the CDR3 plus reference TRBV7-2 and TRBJ2-1, the full variable domain is GAGVSQSPSNKVTEKGKDVELRCDPISGHTALYWYRQSLGQGLEFLIYFQGNSAPDKSGLPSDRFSAERTGGSVSTLTIQRTQQEDSAVYLCASSLGWGDPISFFGPGTRLTVL.

The V call is TRBV7-6, the J call TRBJ2-7, with D hard to call. Per germline, CDR1 SGHVS and CDR2 FNYEAQ. Trimming left V 5 bases short and J 4 bases short, with 12 bases between. This CDR3 region has 13 residues. The CDR3 region is CASSRAVGYEQYF. The CDR3 region has the DNA TGTGCCAGCAGCCGGGCGGTGGGGTACGAGCAGTACTTC.

V and J are TRBV12-5 and TRBJ1-5; D is perhaps TRBD1 (5 bases). CDR1 is LGHNT, CDR2 FRNRAP, per germline. The CDR3 contains 17 residues. With 0 bases removed from V and 4 bases from J, the gap between germline ends came to 16 bases. CDR3: CASGLVRTGTANQPQHF. CDR3 DNA sequence: TGTGCTAGTGGTTTGGTACGTACCGGGACCGCGAATCAGCCCCAGCATTTT.

The chain couples TRBV7-2 to TRBJ1-1; D remains unclear. Trimming took 3 bases from V and 2 from J, leaving 7 bases between them. The CDR3 sequence is 13 residues long. CDR1 and CDR2 (germline): SGHTA, FQGNSA. The CDR3 is CASSFEGNTEAFF. The DNA for the CDR3 is TGTGCCAGCAGCTTTGAGGGAAACACTGAAGCTTTCTTT.

This clone was counted a single time. The chain joins TRBV14 to TRBJ1-1, with TRBD1 matching 7 bases. Germline loops: CDR1 SGHDN, CDR2 FVKESK. This CDR3 spans 14 amino acids. V lost 8 bases, J lost 5 bases, and 11 bases stayed unmatched. The CDR3 DNA sequence: TGTGCCAGCCGAGCCCAGGGGGTGAGGACTGAAGCTTTCTTT. It encodes CASRAQGVRTEAFF.

The rearrangement uses TRBV6-5 and TRBJ2-2; TRBD1 agrees at 8 bases. CDR3 length equals 15 residues. The V gene end was trimmed by 7 bases and the J gene end by 0 bases; junction bases not matched to a gene: 4. Looked up from germline, CDR1 is MNHEY and CDR2 is SVGAGI. The chain's CDR3 is CASTRTGPNTGELFF. Written as DNA, the CDR3 is TGTGCCAGCACCAGGACAGGGCCGAACACCGGGGAGCTGTTTTTT.

The CDR3 nucleotides read TGTGCCAGCAGTAACTGGTACCTACAAGCTTTCTTT. Protein product: CASSNWYLQAFF. The chain couples TRBV25-1 to TRBJ1-1; the D is unclear. Germline V lookup: CDR1 MGHDK, CDR2 SYGVNS. This CDR3 region has 12 residues. Trimming shortened V by 5 bases and J by 9 bases, and 13 bases separated the two germline ends.

J is TRBJ1-1 and V is TRBV27, with D perhaps TRBD1 (5 bases). Trimming removed 7 bases from V and 8 bases from J, with 26 bases in between. This CDR3 contains 16 residues. Germline V gene lookup returns CDR1 MNHEY and CDR2 SMNVEV (reference sequence). DNA of the CDR3: TGTGCCAGCATACAAAGGGGAGGGACCGGGGGTGGCGAAGCTTTCTTT. It codes for CASIQRGGTGGGEAFF.

CDR3 region: CASSYSGLAGNTIYF. CDR3 DNA: TGTGCCAGCAGTTACTCAGGGTTAGCTGGAAACACCATATATTTT. The V gene is TRBV6-5, the J gene TRBJ1-3; D uncertain. Germline V CDR1 and CDR2: MNHEY, SVGAGI. The CDR3 is made up of 15 amino acids. With 0 bases removed from V and 2 bases from J, the gap between germline ends came to 8 bases.

V gene TRBV7-6 combines with J gene TRBJ2-1, with 10 bases aligning to TRBD2. The CDR3 consists of 15 residues. Germline V gives CDR1 SGHVS, CDR2 FNYEAQ. V dropped 3 bases and J dropped 4; count of bases not matched to a gene: 3. Written as DNA, the CDR3 is TGTGCCAGCAGCTTTACTAGCGGGGAATACAATGAGCAGTTCTTC. This codes for CASSFTSGEYNEQFF.

This clone was observed once. The rearrangement links TRBV7-9 to TRBJ2-2; 9 bases line up with TRBD1. V lost 5 bases to trimming and J lost 5 bases; unmatched junction nucleotides: 9. The CDR3 totals 16 residues. Per the germline V gene, CDR1 is SEHNR and CDR2 is FQNEAQ (reference sequence). CDR3 nucleotides: TGTGCCAGCAGCCCGAGTCCTGGACAGGGGACCGGGGAGCTGTTTTTT. This translates into CASSPSPGQGTGELFF.

V usage is TRBV4-3 and J usage is TRBJ2-7; no definite D call. This CDR3 region has 16 residues. V lost 7 bases, J lost 3 bases, and 22 bases lay in between. CDR1 and CDR2 (germline): LGHNA, YSLEER. The CDR3 region has the DNA TGCGCCAGCACCCCAGGCTCGGGTCGGGTGGACTACGAGCAGTACTTC. This encodes CASTPGSGRVDYEQYF.

V gene TRBV28 combines with J gene TRBJ1-2; D call uncertain. Germline V lookup: CDR1 MDHEN, CDR2 SYDVKM. The CDR3 loop spans 18 amino acids. V was shortened by 8 bases and J by 4 bases, with 29 bases between the two germline ends. CDR3 nucleotides: TGTGCCAGCGAGTTCTCCGAAGCGTCCCGCCCCTGGGGCTATGGCTACACCTTC. Protein product: CASEFSEASRPWGYGYTF.